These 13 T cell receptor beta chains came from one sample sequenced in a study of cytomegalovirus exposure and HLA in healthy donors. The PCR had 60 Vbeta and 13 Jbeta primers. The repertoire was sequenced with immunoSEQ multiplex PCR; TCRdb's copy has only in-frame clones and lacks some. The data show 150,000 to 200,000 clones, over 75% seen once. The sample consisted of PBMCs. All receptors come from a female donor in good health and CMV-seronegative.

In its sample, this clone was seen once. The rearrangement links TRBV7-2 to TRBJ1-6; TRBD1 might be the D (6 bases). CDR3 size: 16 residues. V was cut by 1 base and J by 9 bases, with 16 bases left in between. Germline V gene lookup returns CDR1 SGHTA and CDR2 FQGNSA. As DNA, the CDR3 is TGTGCCAGCAGCTTAGATTTTGGGGGGGGCAGTTCACCCCTCCACTTT. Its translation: CASSLDFGGGSSPLHF.

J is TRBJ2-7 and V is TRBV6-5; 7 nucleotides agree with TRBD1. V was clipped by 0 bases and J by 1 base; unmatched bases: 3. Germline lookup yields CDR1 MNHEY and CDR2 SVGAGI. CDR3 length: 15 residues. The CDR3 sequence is CASSYSGDSSYEQYF. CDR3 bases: TGTGCCAGCAGTTACTCGGGGGACAGTTCCTACGAGCAGTACTTC.

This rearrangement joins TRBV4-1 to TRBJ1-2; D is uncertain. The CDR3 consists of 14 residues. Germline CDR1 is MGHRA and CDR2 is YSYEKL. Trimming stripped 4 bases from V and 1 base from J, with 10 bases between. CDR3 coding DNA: TGCGCCAGCAGCCTGTACGGAGATAACTATGGCTACACCTTC. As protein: CASSLYGDNYGYTF.

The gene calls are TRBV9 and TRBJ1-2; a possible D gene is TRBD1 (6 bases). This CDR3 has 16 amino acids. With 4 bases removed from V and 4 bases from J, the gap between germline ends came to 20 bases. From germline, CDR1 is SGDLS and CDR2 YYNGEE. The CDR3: CASSLRSGGEGYGYTF. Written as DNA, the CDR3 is TGTGCCAGCAGCCTTCGGTCTGGGGGCGAAGGCTATGGCTACACCTTC.

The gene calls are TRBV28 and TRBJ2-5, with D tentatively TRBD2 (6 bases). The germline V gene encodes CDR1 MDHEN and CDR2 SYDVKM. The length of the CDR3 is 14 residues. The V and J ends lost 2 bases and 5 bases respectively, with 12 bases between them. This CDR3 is CASSLQGGRETQYF. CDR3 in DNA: TGTGCCAGCAGTTTACAGGGAGGTAGGGAGACCCAGTACTTC.

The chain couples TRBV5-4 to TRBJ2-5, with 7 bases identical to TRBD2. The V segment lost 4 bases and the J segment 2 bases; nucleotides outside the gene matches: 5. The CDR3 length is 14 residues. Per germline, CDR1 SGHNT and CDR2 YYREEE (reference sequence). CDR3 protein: CASSRDYSQETQYF. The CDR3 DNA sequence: TGTGCCAGCAGCCGGGACTACTCTCAAGAGACCCAGTACTTC.

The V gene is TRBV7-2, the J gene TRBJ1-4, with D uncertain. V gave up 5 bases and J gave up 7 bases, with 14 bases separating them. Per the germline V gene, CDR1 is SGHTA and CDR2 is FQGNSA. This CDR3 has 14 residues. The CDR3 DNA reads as TGTGCCAGCAGCCCCGACCCATCGGGTGAAAAACTGTTTTTT. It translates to CASSPDPSGEKLFF.

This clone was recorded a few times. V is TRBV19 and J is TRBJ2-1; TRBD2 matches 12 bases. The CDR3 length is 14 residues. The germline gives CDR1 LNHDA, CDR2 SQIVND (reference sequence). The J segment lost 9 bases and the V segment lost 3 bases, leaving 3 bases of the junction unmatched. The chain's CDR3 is CASSILAGGIEQFF. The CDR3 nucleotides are TGTGCCAGTAGTATCCTAGCGGGGGGGATTGAGCAGTTCTTC.

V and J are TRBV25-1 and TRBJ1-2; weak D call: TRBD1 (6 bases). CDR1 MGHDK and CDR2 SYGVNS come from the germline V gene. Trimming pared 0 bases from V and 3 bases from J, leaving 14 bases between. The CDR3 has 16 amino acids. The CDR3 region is CASSEYRGAGDYGYTF. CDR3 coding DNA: TGTGCCAGCAGTGAATACAGGGGCGCGGGGGACTATGGCTACACCTTC.

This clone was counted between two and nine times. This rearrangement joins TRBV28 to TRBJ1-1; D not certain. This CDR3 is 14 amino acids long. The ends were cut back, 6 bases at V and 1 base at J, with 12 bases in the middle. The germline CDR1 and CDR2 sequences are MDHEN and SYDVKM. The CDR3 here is CASSTVRGNTEAFF. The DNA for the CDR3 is TGTGCCAGCAGCACGGTCCGGGGGAACACTGAAGCTTTCTTT.

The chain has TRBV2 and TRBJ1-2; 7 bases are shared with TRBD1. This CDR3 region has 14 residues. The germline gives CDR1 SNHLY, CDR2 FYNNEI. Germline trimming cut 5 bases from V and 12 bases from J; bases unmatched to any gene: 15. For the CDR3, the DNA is TGTGCCAGCAGTCGCTCCGGACAGGTCCAATTACACACCTTC. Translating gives CASSRSGQVQLHTF. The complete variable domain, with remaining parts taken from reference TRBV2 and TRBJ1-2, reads EPEVTQTPSHQVTQMGQEVILRCVPISNHLYFYWYRQILGQKVEFLVSFYNNEISEKSEIFDDQFSVERPDGSNFTLKIRSTKLEDSAMYFCASSRSGQVQLHTFGSGTRLTVV.

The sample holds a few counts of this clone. CDR3 DNA: TGCGCCAGCAGCCAAGTCGGTACGCAGTATTTT. Protein product: CASSQVGTQYF. The chain is built from TRBV4-1 and TRBJ2-3; D gene uncertain. V lost 1 base and J 8 bases, leaving 4 bases between the germline ends. There are 11 residues in the CDR3. CDR1 is MGHRA, CDR2 YSYEKL, per germline.

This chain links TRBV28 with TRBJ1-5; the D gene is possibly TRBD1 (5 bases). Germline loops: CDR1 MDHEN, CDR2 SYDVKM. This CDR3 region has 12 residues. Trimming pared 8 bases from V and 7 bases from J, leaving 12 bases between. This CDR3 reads CASREAGQPQHF. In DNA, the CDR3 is TGTGCCAGCCGGGAGGCAGGGCAGCCCCAGCATTTT.